This record concerns one T cell receptor beta chain sequence. This clonotype appeared a few times. Its antigen remains unidentified. No much larger clonotype is one base removed from it; base qualities were not supplied. This sample is part of a study of T-cell memory formation after mild COVID-19 (dated by TCRdb to 2020 to 2023). About the full investigation: TCR sequence clusters from the two donors were largely donor specific. The cohort was made up of two young adult volunteers, one female and one male, who were previously healthy. Longitudinal TCRalpha and TCRbeta repertoire sequencing tracked T-cell clones expanding and contracting after mild COVID-19 in a couple of donors.

Ficoll-Paque density gradient centrifugation was used to isolate PBMCs. The CDR3 starts with the cysteine, ends with the phenylalanine, and has 13 residues. Only CDR3 DNA is held: 39 bases, read in frame from base 1. As encoded in the germline V gene, CDR1 is MDHEN while CDR2 is SYDVKM. V is cut back by 5 bases and J by 5 bases, with 3 bases in the junction unmatched. TCRdb records Illumina NovaSeq 6000 as the sequencer. Using 5'RACE with constant-segment primers, TCRalpha and TCRbeta cDNA libraries were constructed, with sample barcodes and unique molecular identifiers added in the process. RNA was extracted from every sample with Trizol reagent. The libraries were amplified in two PCR steps, and the second step added a second sample barcode and Illumina TruSeq adapters. Sequencing of the libraries was done on an Illumina NovaSeq, producing 2 x 150 bp paired-end reads. In the authors' own workflow: Demultiplexing of reads and collapsing into UMI-guided consensus sequences were performed with migec v1.2.7. Using mixcr v2.1.11, UMI consensuses were aligned to TRA and TRB V and J templates and then assembled into clonotypes. A clonotype was counted as expanded or contracted only if both edgeR and NoisET called the change significant, with noise models trained on biological replicates. For edgeR calls, a false discovery rate-adjusted p below 0.01 and a log2 fold-change threshold of 1 were applied. As an exploratory analysis of dynamics, max-normalized trajectories of the 1000 most abundant clonotypes were examined by PCA with hierarchical clustering. Separately sequenced CD4+ and CD8+ repertoires were used to assign a CD4 or CD8 phenotype to each responding clone. In-frame beta chains were kept once TCRdb had trimmed the public reads at Q25 with fastp and called clones with MiXCR. Records with the same CDR3 protein are collapsed into one entry carrying the most frequent genes and DNA. TCRdb, rather than the study authors, made the V and J calls. The sample yields around 470,000 distinct CDR3 sequences; roughly 20% were counted once. Of the sample, roughly 8.4% falls within the top ten clones.

The investigation overall reported the following: Clones that contracted from day 15 to 85 showed balanced CD4/CD8 phenotypes, whereas a second wave of clones that expanded from day 15 to 37 leaned towards CD4+. SARS-CoV-2 specificity was not confirmed for the second-wave clones peaking on day 37. Some responding clones were found in pre-infection memory, which suggests that pre-existing cross-reactive memory T cells took part in the SARS-CoV-2 response. Contracting CD4+ clones turned up mainly in the CM and EM memory subsets, whereas EMRA was where CD8+ clones were enriched. The study included only a couple of mild cases, and larger cohorts that include severe cases with pre-infection samples were judged to be necessary.

The receptor chain draws on TRBV28 and TRBJ1-1, with 9 bases aligning to TRBD1. Sequences were obtained from PBMCs or a T cell subset sorted from them (not recorded which). The sequence was collected from an adult woman who had mild COVID-19 (a few samples of this study predate the infection). The sample titles of this study are shuffled in the database, so cell type and time point are left out; the donor was told from shared clones. The DNA sequence is given as TGTGCCAGCAGTGGACAGGGGAGGACTGAAGCTTTCTTT. Its coded protein is CASSGQGRTEAFF.